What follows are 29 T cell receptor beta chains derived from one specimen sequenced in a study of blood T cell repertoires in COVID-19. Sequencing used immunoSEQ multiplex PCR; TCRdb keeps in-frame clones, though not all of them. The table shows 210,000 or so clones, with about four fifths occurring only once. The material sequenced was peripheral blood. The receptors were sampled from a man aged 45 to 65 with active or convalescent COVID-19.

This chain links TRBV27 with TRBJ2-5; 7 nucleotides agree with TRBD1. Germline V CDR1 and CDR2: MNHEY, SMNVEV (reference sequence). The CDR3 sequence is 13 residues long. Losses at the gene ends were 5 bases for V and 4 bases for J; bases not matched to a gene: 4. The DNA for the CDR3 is TGTGCCAGCAGTAGACAGGGTGGAGAGACCCAGTACTTC. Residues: CASSRQGGETQYF.

CDR3 in amino acids: CASSRGQITISYEQYF. The CDR3 DNA is TGTGCCAGCAGCCGGGGACAGATCACCATCTCCTACGAGCAGTACTTC. The chain uses TRBV6-2 or TRBV6-3 and TRBJ2-7; 7 bases match TRBD1. The CDR3 is made up of 16 amino acids. Germline V gene data show CDR1 as MNHEY and CDR2 as SVGEGT. The trim removed 6 bases at V and 0 bases at J, leaving 11 bases unmatched.

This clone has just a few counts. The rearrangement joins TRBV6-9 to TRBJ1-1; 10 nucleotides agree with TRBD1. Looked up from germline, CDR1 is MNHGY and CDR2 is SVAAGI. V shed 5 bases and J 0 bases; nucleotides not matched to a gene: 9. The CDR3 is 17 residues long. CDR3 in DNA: TGTGCCAGCAGTGACCGGGACAGGGGCGTTATGAACACTGAAGCTTTCTTT. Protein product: CASSDRDRGVMNTEAFF.

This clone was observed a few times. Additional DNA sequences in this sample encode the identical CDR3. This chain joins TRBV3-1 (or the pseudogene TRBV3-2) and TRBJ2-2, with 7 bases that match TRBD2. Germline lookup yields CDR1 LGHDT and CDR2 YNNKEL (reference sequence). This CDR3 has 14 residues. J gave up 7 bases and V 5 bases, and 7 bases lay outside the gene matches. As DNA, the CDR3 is TGTGCCAGCAGCGGAGGACTAGTTGGCGGGGAGCTGTTTTTT. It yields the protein CASSGGLVGGELFF.

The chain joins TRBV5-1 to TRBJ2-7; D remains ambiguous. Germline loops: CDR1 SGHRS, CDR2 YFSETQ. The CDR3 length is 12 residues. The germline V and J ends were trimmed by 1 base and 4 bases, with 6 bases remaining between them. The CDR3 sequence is CASSLTQYEQYF. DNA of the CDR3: TGCGCCAGCAGCTTGACTCAATACGAGCAGTACTTC.

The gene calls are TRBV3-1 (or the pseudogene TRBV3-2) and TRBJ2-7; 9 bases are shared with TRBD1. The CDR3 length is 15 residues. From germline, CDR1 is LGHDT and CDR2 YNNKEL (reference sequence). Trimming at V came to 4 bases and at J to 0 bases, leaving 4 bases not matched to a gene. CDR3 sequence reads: CASSPSQGASYEQYF. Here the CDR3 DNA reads TGTGCCAGCAGCCCCTCACAGGGGGCCTCCTACGAGCAGTACTTC.

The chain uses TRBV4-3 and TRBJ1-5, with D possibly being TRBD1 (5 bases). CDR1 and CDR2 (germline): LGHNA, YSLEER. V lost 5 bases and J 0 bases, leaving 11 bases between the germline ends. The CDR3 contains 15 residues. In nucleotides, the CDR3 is TGCGCCAGCAGCTCCGGGACTTATAGCAATCAGCCCCAGCATTTT. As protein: CASSSGTYSNQPQHF.

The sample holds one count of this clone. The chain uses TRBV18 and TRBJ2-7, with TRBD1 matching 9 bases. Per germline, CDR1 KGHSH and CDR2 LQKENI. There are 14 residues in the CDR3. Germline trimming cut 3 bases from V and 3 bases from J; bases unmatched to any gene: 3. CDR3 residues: CASSPRTGVYEQYF. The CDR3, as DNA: TGTGCCAGCTCACCCCGGACAGGGGTCTACGAGCAGTACTTC.

The CDR3 DNA is TGTGCCAGCTCACCATGGGCAGCCGCCACAGATACGCAGTATTTT. It specifies CASSPWAAATDTQYF. The chain recombines TRBV18 with TRBJ2-3; D is uncertain. The CDR3 length is 15 residues. V gave up 2 bases and J gave up 2 bases, with 11 bases separating them. The germline gives CDR1 KGHSH, CDR2 LQKENI.

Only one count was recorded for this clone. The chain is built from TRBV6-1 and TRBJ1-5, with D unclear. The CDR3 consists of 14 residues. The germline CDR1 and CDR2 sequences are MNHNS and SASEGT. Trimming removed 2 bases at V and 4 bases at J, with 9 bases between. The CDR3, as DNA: TGTGCCAGCAGTGAATTTGGCCTTAATCAGCCCCAGCATTTT. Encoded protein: CASSEFGLNQPQHF.

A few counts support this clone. The CDR3 DNA reads TGTGCCAGTGAGGGGACAGGGGATTGGGTCGAGCAGTACTTC. Its translation is CASEGTGDWVEQYF. The chain recombines TRBV2 with TRBJ2-7; 10 bases are a match to TRBD1. The CDR3 totals 14 residues. CDR1 and CDR2 (germline): SNHLY, FYNNEI. With 9 bases clipped from V and 6 bases from J, the junction kept 11 bases outside the gene matches.

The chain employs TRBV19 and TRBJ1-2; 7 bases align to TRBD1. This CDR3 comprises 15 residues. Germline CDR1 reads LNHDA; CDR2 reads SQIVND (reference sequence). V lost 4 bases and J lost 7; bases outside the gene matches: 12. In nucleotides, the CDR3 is TGTGCCAGTAGTAGTGGCGGGACAGCCTTTGGTGGCTACACCTTC. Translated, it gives CASSSGGTAFGGYTF.

CDR3 nucleotide sequence: TGCGCCAGCAGTACGAGCTCCTATAATTCACCCCTCCACTTT. Translated, it gives CASSTSSYNSPLHF. The chain carries TRBV5-1 and TRBJ1-6; D not resolved. The CDR3 length is 14 residues. Germline CDR1 is SGHRS and CDR2 is YFSETQ. The ends were cut back, 5 bases at V and 0 bases at J, with 6 bases in the middle.

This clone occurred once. The CDR3 protein is CASSLGTSGVYEQYF. Here the CDR3 DNA reads TGCGCCAGCAGCTTAGGGACTAGCGGGGTTTACGAGCAGTACTTC. The chain uses TRBV5-1 and TRBJ2-7, with 13 bases lining up with TRBD2. The CDR3 totals 15 residues. V gave up 2 bases and J gave up 4 bases; unmatched junction bases: 3. Germline V CDR1 and CDR2: SGHRS, YFSETQ.

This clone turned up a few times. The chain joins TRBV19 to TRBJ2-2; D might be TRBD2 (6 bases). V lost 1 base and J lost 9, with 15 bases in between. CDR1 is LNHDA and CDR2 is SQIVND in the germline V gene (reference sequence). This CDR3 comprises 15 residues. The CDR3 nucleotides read TGTGCCAGTAGTATAGTCGCGCAGGAGGGGAGGGAGCTGTTTTTT. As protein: CASSIVAQEGRELFF.

CDR3 in amino acids: CASSFRLAGGRASINTGELFF. The CDR3 DNA sequence: TGTGCCAGCAGTTTCAGACTAGCGGGAGGGAGGGCCAGTATTAACACCGGGGAGCTGTTTTTT. J is TRBJ2-2 and V is TRBV27; 14 nucleotides agree with TRBD2. V lost 3 bases to trimming and J lost 2 bases; unmatched junction nucleotides: 14. Germline values: CDR1 MNHEY, CDR2 SMNVEV (reference sequence). This CDR3 is 21 amino acids long.

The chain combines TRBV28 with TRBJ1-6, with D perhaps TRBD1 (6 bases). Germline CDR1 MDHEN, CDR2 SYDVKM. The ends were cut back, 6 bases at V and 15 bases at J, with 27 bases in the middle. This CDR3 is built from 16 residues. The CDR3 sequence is CASSPRLGAPFFFLHF. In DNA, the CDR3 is TGTGCCAGCAGCCCCCGCTTGGGGGCCCCTTTTTTTTTCCTCCACTTT.

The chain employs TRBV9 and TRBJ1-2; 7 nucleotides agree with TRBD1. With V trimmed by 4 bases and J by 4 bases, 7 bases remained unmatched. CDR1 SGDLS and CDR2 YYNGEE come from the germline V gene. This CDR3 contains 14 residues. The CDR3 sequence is CASSLGTAVYGYTF. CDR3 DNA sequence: TGTGCCAGCAGCCTCGGGACAGCCGTCTATGGCTACACCTTC.

CDR3 DNA sequence: TGCGCCAGCAGCCAAGACAGGGGGAGCTCACCCCTCCACTTT. The encoded protein is CASSQDRGSSPLHF. This rearrangement joins TRBV4-1 to TRBJ1-6, with 7 bases matching TRBD1. The germline CDR1 and CDR2 sequences are MGHRA and YSYEKL. V was pared by 0 bases and J by 10 bases, with 3 bases of the junction left unmatched. The CDR3 has 14 amino acids.

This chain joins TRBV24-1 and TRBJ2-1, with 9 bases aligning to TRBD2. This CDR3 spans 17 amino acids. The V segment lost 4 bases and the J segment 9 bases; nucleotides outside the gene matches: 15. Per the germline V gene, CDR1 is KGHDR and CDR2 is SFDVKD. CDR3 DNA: TGTGCCACCAGTGACCCAACCGGGACTAGCAGGATCTCTGAGCAGTTCTTC. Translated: CATSDPTGTSRISEQFF.

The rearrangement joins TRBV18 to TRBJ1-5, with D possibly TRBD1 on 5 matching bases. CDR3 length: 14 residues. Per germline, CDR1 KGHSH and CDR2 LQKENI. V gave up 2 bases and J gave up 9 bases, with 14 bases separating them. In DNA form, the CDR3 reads TGTGCCAGCTCACCAGACAGTGGGGTAGTGCCCCAGCATTTT. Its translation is CASSPDSGVVPQHF.

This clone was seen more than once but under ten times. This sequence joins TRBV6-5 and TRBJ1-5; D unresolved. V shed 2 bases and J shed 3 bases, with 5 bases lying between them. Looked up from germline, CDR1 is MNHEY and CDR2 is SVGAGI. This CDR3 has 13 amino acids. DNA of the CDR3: TGTGCCAGCAGTTACAGCCTCAATCAGCCCCAGCATTTT. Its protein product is CASSYSLNQPQHF.

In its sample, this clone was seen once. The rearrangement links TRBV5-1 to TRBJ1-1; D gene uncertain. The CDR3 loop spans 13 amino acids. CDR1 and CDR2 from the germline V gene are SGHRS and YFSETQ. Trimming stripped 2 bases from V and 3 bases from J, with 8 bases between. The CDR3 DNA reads TGCGCCAGCAGCTTAGACACGGACACTGAAGCTTTCTTT. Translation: CASSLDTDTEAFF.

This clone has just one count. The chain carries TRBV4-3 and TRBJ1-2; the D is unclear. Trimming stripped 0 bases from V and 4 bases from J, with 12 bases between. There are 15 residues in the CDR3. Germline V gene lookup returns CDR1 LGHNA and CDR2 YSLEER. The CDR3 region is CASSQDTQQLYGYTF. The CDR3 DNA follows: TGCGCCAGCAGCCAAGATACGCAACAGCTCTATGGCTACACCTTC.

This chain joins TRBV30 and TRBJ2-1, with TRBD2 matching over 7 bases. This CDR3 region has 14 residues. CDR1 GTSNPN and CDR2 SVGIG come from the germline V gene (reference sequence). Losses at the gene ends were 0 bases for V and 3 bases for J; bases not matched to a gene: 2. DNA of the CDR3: TGTGCCTGGAGTGTTAGCGGGTTCTACAATGAGCAGTTCTTC. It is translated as CAWSVSGFYNEQFF.

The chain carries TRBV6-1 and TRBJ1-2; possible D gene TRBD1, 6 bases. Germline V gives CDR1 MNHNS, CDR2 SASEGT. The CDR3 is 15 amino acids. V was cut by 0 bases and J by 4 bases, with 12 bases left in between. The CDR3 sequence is CASSEAPQGSYGYTF. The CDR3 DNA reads TGTGCCAGCAGTGAAGCCCCACAGGGTTCCTATGGCTACACCTTC.

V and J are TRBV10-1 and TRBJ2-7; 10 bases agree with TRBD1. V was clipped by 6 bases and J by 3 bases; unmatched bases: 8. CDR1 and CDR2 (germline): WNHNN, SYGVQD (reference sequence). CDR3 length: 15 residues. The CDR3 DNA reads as TGCGCCAGCAGCCTTGGACAGGGGGGTTTCTACGAGCAGTACTTC. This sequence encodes CASSLGQGGFYEQYF.

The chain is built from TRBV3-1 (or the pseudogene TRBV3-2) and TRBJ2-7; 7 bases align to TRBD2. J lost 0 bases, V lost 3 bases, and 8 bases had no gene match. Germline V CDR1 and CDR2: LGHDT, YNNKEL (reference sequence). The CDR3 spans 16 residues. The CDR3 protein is CASSHFGAGVSYEQYF. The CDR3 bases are TGTGCCAGCAGCCACTTTGGGGCGGGAGTCTCCTACGAGCAGTACTTC.

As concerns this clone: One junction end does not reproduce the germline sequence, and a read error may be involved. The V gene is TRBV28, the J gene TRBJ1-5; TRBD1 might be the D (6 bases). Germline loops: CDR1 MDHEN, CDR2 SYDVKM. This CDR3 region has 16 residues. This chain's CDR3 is CASGLLKGQGIQPQHF. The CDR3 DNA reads TGTGCCAGCGGTTTGCTTAAGGGACAAGGGATTCAGCCCCAGCATTTT.